The 21 T cell receptor beta chains below come from one sample, sequenced in a study of T cells in Graves' hyperthyroidism and ophthalmopathy. Amplification targeted TCR beta CDR3 regions from RNA transcripts. The HTBI primer set drove a first-round RT-PCR of the TCR CDR3. MiXCR was run by TCRdb on the multiplex PCR reads, yielding one entry per CDR3 protein. The sample lists under 350,000 distinct CDR3 sequences; 25% to 30% were seen once. What was sequenced was blood. These TCRs come from a man aged 40-49 years with Graves' hyperthyroidism that later progressed to Graves' ophthalmopathy.

Many counts were recorded for this clonotype. This chain connects TRBV28 to TRBJ1-3; no definite D call. Germline V gene sequence: CDR1 MDHEN, CDR2 SYDVKM. With 10 bases removed from V and 0 bases from J, the gap between germline ends came to 25 bases. The CDR3 covers 18 residues. CDR3 DNA: TGTGCCACCTCAATCCCCGCAGGCCGTGGGGACTCTGGAAACACCATATATTTT. This encodes CATSIPAGRGDSGNTIYF.

The chain employs TRBV25-1 and TRBJ2-7; 7 bases align to TRBD1. The germline CDR1 and CDR2 sequences are MGHDK and SYGVNS. V was pared by 1 base and J by 0 bases, with 12 bases of the junction left unmatched. This CDR3 has 18 residues. The CDR3 DNA reads TGTGCCAGCAGTGAATCTCCCGGGACAGCTCCTAGCTCCTACGAGCAGTACTTC. Amino acids: CASSESPGTAPSSYEQYF.

In its sample, this clonotype was seen many times. The chain links TRBV7-2 to TRBJ2-7, with 12 bases identical to TRBD2. This CDR3 is 15 amino acids long. V was pared by 5 bases and J by 5 bases, with 7 bases of the junction left unmatched. The V gene's germline CDR1 is SGHTA and CDR2 FQGNSA. The CDR3 spells CASSPTSGSINEQYF. The CDR3, as DNA: TGTGCCAGCAGCCCGACTAGCGGGAGTATTAACGAGCAGTACTTC.

This clonotype was recorded at least ten times. The rearrangement uses TRBV24-1 and TRBJ1-1, with 8 bases fitting TRBD1. The J segment lost 5 bases and the V segment lost 7 bases, leaving 14 bases of the junction unmatched. The V gene's germline CDR1 is KGHDR and CDR2 SFDVKD. This CDR3 has 16 residues. This CDR3 is CATSTDRETGRTEAFF. CDR3 sequence (DNA): TGTGCCACCAGCACGGACAGGGAAACAGGGAGGACTGAAGCTTTCTTT.

Notes on this clonotype: Germline is not matched at one junction end, which may reflect a read error. This rearrangement joins TRBV12-3 or TRBV12-4 to TRBJ2-7, with D possibly TRBD2 on 6 matching bases. The CDR3 runs to 12 residues. The CDR3 sequence: CASSSGSYGQYF. CDR3 DNA: TGTGCCAGCAGCTCCGGGAGCTACGGGCAGTACTTC.

There are many counts of this clonotype. The genes are TRBV29-1 and TRBJ2-7; D unresolved. The germline V gene has CDR1 SQVTM and CDR2 ANQGSEA. The CDR3 spans 13 residues. The V gene lost 0 bases and the J gene lost 7 bases, with 13 bases spanning the gap. The CDR3 nucleotides are TGCAGCGTTGAAGAGGTTAGCCCAAGGGAGCAGTACTTC. Translated, it gives CSVEEVSPREQYF.

V usage is TRBV27 and J usage is TRBJ2-5, with 7 positions matching TRBD2. CDR3 length equals 12 residues. V lost 6 bases and J lost 7; bases outside the gene matches: 5. Germline loops: CDR1 MNHEY, CDR2 SMNVEV (reference sequence). The DNA for the CDR3 is TGTGCCAGCAGGGGGGGGGTGGGGACCCAGTACTTC. This encodes CASRGGVGTQYF.

This clonotype was detected ten times or more. The chain is built from TRBV9 and TRBJ2-5; D is possibly TRBD1 (6 bases). From germline, CDR1 is SGDLS and CDR2 YYNGEE. The CDR3 extends over 14 amino acids. Trimming took 0 bases from V and 5 from J, leaving 11 bases between them. The CDR3 is CASSVGTRGETQYF. DNA for the CDR3: TGTGCCAGCAGCGTAGGAACTAGGGGGGAGACCCAGTACTTC.

This clonotype appeared many times. V usage is TRBV7-8 and J usage is TRBJ2-3, with D unresolved. CDR3 length: 17 amino acids. Per the germline V gene, CDR1 is SGHVS and CDR2 is FQNEAQ. Trimming removed 2 bases at V and 0 bases at J, with 15 bases between. The CDR3 nucleotides read TGTGCCAGCAGCTTATCAGTTCGGGCACCTAGCACAGATACGCAGTATTTT. It yields the protein CASSLSVRAPSTDTQYF.

The chain recombines TRBV15 with TRBJ2-7; D might be TRBD1 (5 bases). V dropped 9 bases and J dropped 0 bases, with 15 bases sitting between them. The V gene's germline CDR1 is LNHNV and CDR2 YYDKDF (reference sequence). The CDR3 loop spans 14 amino acids. CDR3 residues: CATSRVRASYEQYF. The CDR3 DNA is TGTGCCACTTCCAGGGTCAGAGCCTCCTACGAGCAGTACTTC.

This clonotype was observed at least ten times. One end of the junction varies from germline; a read error may be responsible. The chain links TRBV4-1 to TRBJ1-1; D is unclear. Germline V gene sequence: CDR1 MGHRA, CDR2 YSYEKL. The CDR3 sequence is 14 residues long. CDR3 nucleotides: TGCGCCAGCAGCCAAATGACCGGGAGGCCTGAAGCTCTCTTT. Translated: CASSQMTGRPEALF.

This clonotype occurred many times. V usage is TRBV7-3 and J usage is TRBJ2-2; 9 bases align to TRBD2. The germline CDR1 and CDR2 sequences are SGHTA and FQGTGA. The CDR3 sequence is 15 residues long. The junction had 4 bases not matched to a gene; V was cut back by 2 bases and J by 6 bases. CDR3 residues: CASSLVSGSAGELFF. The CDR3 DNA reads as TGTGCCAGCAGCTTAGTTAGCGGGAGTGCCGGGGAGCTGTTTTTT.

This clonotype was counted many times. This chain links TRBV19 with TRBJ1-1; the D is unclear. Trimming left V 3 bases short and J 4 bases short, with 9 bases between. This CDR3 is built from 13 residues. Germline V gene lookup returns CDR1 LNHDA and CDR2 SQIVND (reference sequence). CDR3 loop: CASSIAVGTEAFF. The DNA for the CDR3 is TGTGCCAGTAGTATTGCGGTGGGCACTGAAGCTTTCTTT. The full variable domain, completed using reference TRBV19 and TRBJ1-1, is DGGITQSPKYLFRKEGQNVTLSCEQNLNHDAMYWYRQDPGQGLRLIYYSQIVNDFQKGDIAEGYSVSREKKESFPLTVTSAQKNPTAFYLCASSIAVGTEAFFGQGTRLTVV.

This clonotype was counted at least ten times. This chain connects TRBV14 to TRBJ1-1; D call uncertain. Trimming cost V 4 bases and J 10 bases, with 16 bases left between them. Germline assignment: CDR1 SGHDN and CDR2 FVKESK. This CDR3 spans 13 amino acids. The CDR3 here is CASSPLPLVAAFF. As DNA, the CDR3 is TGTGCCAGCAGCCCCCTCCCATTGGTAGCAGCTTTCTTT.

This rearrangement joins TRBV6-5 to TRBJ1-1; the match to TRBD1 covers 7 bases. V lost 4 bases and J lost 5; bases outside the gene matches: 4. The germline V gene encodes CDR1 MNHEY and CDR2 SVGAGI. This CDR3 has 13 amino acids. In DNA form, the CDR3 reads TGTGCCAGCAGTTTTTCAGGGGGGACTGAAGCTTTCTTT. Its translation is CASSFSGGTEAFF.

The genes are TRBV2 and TRBJ2-4, with D unclear. In germline, CDR1 is SNHLY, CDR2 FYNNEI. CDR3 length: 14 residues. With 0 bases removed from V and 0 bases from J, the gap between germline ends came to 3 bases. The CDR3: CASSEARAKNIQYF. The CDR3 bases are TGTGCCAGCAGTGAAGCGAGAGCCAAAAACATTCAGTACTTC.

This clonotype was recorded many times. This chain uses TRBV12-3 or TRBV12-4 with TRBJ2-7; 9 positions agree with TRBD1. Losses at the gene ends were 7 bases for V and 4 bases for J; bases not matched to a gene: 8. The length of the CDR3 is 14 residues. Written as DNA, the CDR3 is TGTGCCAGCAAGGCTAGTGGGACAGGGTACGAGCAGTACTTC. It encodes CASKASGTGYEQYF.

V usage is TRBV11-2 and J usage is TRBJ1-2; the match to TRBD1 covers 7 bases. Per the germline V gene, CDR1 is SGHAT and CDR2 is FQNNGV. This CDR3 is 16 amino acids long. J gave up 5 bases and V 4 bases, and 13 bases lay outside the gene matches. The CDR3 DNA reads as TGTGCCAGCAGCTCCACCCGACGACAGGGAGGTTATGGCTACACCTTC. This translates into CASSSTRRQGGYGYTF.

The chain uses TRBV12-3 or TRBV12-4 and TRBJ1-1; unclear D gene. CDR3 length: 14 amino acids. Trimming stripped 0 bases from V and 1 base from J, with 6 bases between. CDR3 sequence: CASSLANSNTEAFF. The CDR3 DNA reads TGTGCCAGCAGTTTAGCGAATTCGAACACTGAAGCTTTCTTT.

This clonotype showed up many times. This rearrangement joins TRBV3-1 to TRBJ1-5; 10 nucleotides match TRBD1. With 5 bases clipped from V and 7 bases from J, the junction kept 5 bases outside the gene matches. This CDR3 comprises 14 residues. Germline CDR1 and CDR2: LGHDT and YNNKEL (reference sequence). Written as DNA, the CDR3 is TGTGCCAGCAGCAAGACAGGGGGCGGCCAGCCCCAGCATTTT. This codes for CASSKTGGGQPQHF.

There are many counts of this clonotype. The chain employs TRBV29-1 and TRBJ1-2; no reliable D call. Germline V gives CDR1 SQVTM, CDR2 ANQGSEA. With 1 base removed from V and 5 bases from J, the gap between germline ends came to 8 bases. This CDR3 is 12 amino acids long. The chain's CDR3 is CSVEGTQYGYTF. In DNA, the CDR3 is TGCAGCGTTGAAGGGACCCAATATGGCTACACCTTC.